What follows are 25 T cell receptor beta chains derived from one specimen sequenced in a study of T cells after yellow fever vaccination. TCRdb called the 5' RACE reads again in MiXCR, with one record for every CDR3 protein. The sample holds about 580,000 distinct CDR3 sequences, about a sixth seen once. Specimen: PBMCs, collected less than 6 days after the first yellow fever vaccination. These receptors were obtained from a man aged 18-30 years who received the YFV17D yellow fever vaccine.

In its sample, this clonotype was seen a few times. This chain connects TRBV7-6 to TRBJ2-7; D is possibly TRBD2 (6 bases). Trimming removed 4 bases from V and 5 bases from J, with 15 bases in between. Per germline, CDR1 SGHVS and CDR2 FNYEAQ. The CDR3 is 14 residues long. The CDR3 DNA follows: TGTGCCAGCAGCTGGGTAACGGGGGACGACGAGCAGTACTTC. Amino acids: CASSWVTGDDEQYF.

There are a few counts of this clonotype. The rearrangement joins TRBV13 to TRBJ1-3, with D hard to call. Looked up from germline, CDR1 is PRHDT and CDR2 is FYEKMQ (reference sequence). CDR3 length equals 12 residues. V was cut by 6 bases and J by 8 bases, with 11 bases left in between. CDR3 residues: CASRQEMDTIYF. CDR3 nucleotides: TGTGCCAGCAGGCAAGAAATGGACACCATATATTTT.

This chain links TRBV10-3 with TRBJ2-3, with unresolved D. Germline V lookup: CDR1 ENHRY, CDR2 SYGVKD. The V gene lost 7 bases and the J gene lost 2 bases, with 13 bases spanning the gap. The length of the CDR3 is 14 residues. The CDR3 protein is CAIKNGSSTDTQYF. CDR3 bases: TGTGCCATCAAGAACGGCAGTTCCACAGATACGCAGTATTTT.

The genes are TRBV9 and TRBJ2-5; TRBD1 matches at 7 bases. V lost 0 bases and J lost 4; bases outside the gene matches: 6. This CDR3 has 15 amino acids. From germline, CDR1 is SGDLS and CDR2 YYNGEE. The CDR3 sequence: CASSVDVAGGETQYF. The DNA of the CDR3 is TGTGCCAGCAGCGTAGACGTAGCAGGGGGAGAGACCCAGTACTTC.

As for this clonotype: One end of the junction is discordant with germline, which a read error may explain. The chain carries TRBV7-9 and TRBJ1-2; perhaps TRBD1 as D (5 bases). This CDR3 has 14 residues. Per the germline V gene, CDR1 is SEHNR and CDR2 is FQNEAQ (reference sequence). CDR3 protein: CASSSPTGNLAVRF. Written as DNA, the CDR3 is TGTGCCAGCAGCTCGCCTACAGGAAACCTGGCTGTGCGGTTC.

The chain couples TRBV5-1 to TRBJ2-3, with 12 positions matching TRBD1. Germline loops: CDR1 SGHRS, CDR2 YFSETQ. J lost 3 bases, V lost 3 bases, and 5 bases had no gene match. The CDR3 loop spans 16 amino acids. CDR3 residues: CASSSGQGAQTDTQYF. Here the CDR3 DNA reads TGCGCCAGCAGCTCGGGACAGGGGGCTCAGACAGATACGCAGTATTTT.

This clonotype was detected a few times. The CDR3 DNA sequence: TGTGCCAGCAGCGGACTAGCGGGGGAGCGATATCAGTTCTTC. Translated, it gives CASSGLAGERYQFF. This chain uses TRBV7-2 with TRBJ2-1; TRBD2 matches 13 bases. Germline V lookup: CDR1 SGHTA, CDR2 FQGNSA. The CDR3 totals 14 residues. V shed 5 bases and J 13 bases; nucleotides not matched to a gene: 8.

CDR3 amino acids: CASSPVWGEGTEAFF. The CDR3 nucleotides read TGTGCCAGCAGCCCCGTTTGGGGCGAGGGCACTGAAGCTTTCTTT. The J gene is TRBJ1-1, the V gene TRBV7-6; tentatively, D is TRBD1 (5 bases). Per germline, CDR1 SGHVS and CDR2 FNYEAQ. This CDR3 contains 15 residues. V was trimmed by 5 bases and J by 4 bases, leaving 17 bases between them.

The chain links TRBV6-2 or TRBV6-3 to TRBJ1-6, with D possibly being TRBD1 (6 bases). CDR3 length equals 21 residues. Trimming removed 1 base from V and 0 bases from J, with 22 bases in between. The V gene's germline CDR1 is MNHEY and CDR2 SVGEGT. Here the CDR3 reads CASSYFRPGHRMSSYNSPLHF. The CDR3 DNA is TGTGCCAGCAGTTACTTCCGACCGGGACATCGTATGAGCTCCTATAATTCACCCCTCCACTTT.

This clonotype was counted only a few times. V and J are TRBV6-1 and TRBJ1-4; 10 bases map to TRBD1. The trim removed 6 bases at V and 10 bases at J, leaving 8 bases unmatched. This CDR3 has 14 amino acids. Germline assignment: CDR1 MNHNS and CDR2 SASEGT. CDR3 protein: CASRPRDRGGKLFF. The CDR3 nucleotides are TGTGCCAGCAGGCCGCGGGACAGGGGAGGAAAACTGTTTTTT.

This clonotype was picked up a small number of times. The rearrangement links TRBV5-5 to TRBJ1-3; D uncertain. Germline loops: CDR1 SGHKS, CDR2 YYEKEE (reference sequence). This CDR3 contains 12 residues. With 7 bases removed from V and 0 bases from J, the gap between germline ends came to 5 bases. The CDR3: CASGNSGNTIYF. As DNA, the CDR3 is TGTGCCAGCGGAAACTCTGGAAACACCATATATTTT. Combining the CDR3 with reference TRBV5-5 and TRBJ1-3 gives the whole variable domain DAGVTQSPTHLIKTRGQQVTLRCSPISGHKSVSWYQQVLGQGPQFIFQYYEKEERGRGNFPDRFSARQFPNYSSELNVNALLLGDSALYLCASGNSGNTIYFGEGSWLTVV.

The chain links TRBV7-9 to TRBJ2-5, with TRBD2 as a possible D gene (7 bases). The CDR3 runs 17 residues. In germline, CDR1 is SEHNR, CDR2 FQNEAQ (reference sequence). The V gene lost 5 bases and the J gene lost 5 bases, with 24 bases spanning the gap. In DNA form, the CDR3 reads TGTGCCAGCAGCCGACGGGCGAACAGGGAGGGAGGGGAGACCCAGTACTTC. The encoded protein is CASSRRANREGGETQYF.

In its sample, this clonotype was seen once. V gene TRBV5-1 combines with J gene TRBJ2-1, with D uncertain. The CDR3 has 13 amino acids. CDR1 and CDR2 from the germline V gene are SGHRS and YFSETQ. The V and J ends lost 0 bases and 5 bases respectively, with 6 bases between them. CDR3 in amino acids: CASSLDTHNEQFF. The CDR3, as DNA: TGCGCCAGCAGCTTGGATACGCACAATGAGCAGTTCTTC.

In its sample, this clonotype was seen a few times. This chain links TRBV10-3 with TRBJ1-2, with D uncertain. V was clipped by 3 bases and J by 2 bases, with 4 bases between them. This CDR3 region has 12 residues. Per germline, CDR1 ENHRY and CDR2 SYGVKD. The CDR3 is CAISENNYGYTF. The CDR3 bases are TGTGCCATCAGTGAAAACAACTATGGCTACACCTTC.

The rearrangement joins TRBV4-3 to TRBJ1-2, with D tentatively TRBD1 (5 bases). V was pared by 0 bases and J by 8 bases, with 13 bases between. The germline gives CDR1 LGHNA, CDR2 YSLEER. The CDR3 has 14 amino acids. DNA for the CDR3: TGCGCCAGCAGCCAAGATCAGGGAGGCGAAGGCTACACCTTC. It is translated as CASSQDQGGEGYTF.

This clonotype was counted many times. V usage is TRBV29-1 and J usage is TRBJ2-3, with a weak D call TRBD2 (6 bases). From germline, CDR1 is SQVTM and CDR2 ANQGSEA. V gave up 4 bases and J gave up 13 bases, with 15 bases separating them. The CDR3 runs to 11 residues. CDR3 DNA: TGCAGCGTTGTAGGGGACTCTCGAGAGTATTTT. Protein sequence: CSVVGDSREYF.

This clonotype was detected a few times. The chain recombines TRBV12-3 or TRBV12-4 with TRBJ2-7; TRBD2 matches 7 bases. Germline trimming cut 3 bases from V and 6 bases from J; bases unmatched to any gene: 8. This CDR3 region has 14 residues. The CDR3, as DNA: TGTGCCAGCAGTTTGTACGGGACTAACCTCGAGCAGTACTTC. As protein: CASSLYGTNLEQYF.

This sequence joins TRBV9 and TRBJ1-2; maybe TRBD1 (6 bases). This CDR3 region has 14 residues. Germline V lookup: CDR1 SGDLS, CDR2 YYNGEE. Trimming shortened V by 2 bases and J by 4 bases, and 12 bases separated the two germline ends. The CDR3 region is CASSVEGQSYGYTF. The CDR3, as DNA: TGTGCCAGCAGCGTTGAGGGACAATCCTATGGCTACACCTTC.

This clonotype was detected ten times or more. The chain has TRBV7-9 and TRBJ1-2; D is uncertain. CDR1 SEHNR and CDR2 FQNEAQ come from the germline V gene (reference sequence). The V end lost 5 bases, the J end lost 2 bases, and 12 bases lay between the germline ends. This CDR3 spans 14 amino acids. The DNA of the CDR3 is TGTGCCAGCAGCCGCTCTGGGAAGAACTATGGCTACACCTTC. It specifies CASSRSGKNYGYTF.

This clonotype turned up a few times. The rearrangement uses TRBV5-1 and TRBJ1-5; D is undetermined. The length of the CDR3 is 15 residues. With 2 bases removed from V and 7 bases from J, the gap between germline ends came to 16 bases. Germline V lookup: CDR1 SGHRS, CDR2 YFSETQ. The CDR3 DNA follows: TGCGCCAGCAGCTTTGGCCCAGAGGGCGGACAGCCCCAGCATTTT. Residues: CASSFGPEGGQPQHF. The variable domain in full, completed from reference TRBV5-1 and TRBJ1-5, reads KAGVTQTPRYLIKTRGQQVTLSCSPISGHRSVSWYQQTPGQGLQFLFEYFSETQRNKGNFPGRFSGRQFSNSRSEMNVSTLELGDSALYLCASSFGPEGGQPQHFGDGTRLSIL.

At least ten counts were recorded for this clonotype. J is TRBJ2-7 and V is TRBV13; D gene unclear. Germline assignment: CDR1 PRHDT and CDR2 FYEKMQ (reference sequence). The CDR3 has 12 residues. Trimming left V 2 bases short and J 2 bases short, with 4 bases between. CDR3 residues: CASSLQAYEQYV. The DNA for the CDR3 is TGTGCCAGCAGCTTACAAGCCTACGAGCAGTACGTC.

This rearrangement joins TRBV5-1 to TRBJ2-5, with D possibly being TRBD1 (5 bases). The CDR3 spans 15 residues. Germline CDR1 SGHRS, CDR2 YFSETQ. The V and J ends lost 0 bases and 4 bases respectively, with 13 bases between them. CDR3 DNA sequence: TGCGCCAGCAGCTTGGTGCCAGGGTCGGCAGAGACCCAGTACTTC. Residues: CASSLVPGSAETQYF.

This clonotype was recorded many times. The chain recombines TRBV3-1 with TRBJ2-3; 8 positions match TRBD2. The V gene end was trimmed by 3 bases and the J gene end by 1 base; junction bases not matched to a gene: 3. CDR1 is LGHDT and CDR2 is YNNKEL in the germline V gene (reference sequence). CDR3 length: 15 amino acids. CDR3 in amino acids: CASSHARGGTDTQYF. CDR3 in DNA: TGTGCCAGCAGCCACGCGCGGGGGGGCACAGATACGCAGTATTTT.

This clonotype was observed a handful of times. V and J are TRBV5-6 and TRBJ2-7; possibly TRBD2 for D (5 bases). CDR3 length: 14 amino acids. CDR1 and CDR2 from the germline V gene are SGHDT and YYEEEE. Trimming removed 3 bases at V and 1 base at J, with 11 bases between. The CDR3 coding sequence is TGTGCCAGCAGCTGGGGAGTTGGGTCCTACGAGCAGTACTTC. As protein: CASSWGVGSYEQYF. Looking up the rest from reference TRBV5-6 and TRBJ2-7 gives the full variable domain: DAGVTQSPTHLIKTRGQQVTLRCSPKSGHDTVSWYQQALGQGPQFIFQYYEEEERQRGNFPDRFSGHQFPNYSSELNVNALLLGDSALYLCASSWGVGSYEQYFGPGTRLTVT.

The CDR3 sequence: CASSSTSGGVSYEQYF. The CDR3 DNA sequence: TGCGCCAGCAGCTCAACTAGCGGGGGAGTTTCCTACGAGCAGTACTTC. The genes are TRBV5-1 and TRBJ2-7; TRBD2 matches at 11 bases. CDR3 length: 16 amino acids. Germline loops: CDR1 SGHRS, CDR2 YFSETQ. Trimming cost V 3 bases and J 1 base; bases outside gene matches: 6.